These 10 T cell receptor beta chains were sequenced from one sample in a study of identical twins (dated by TCRdb to 2016 to 2017). Receptors were amplified or captured by 5' RACE. The instrument given in TCRdb is Illumina HiSeq 2000. TCRdb reran the public reads through fastp at Q25 and MiXCR, keeping productive beta chains. Rows are combined by CDR3 protein, so each entry shows the most common genes and DNA. This sample holds 450,000 to 600,000 distinct CDR3 sequences; about 22% were observed only once. Approximately 0.52% of the sample is held by the ten biggest clonotypes. This same sample was also part of a study on yellow fever vaccine responses in identical twins.

Source material: CD4+ T cells sorted from blood. Source of these receptors: a woman younger than 35 in good health.

There are a few counts of this clonotype. This chain uses TRBV20-1 with TRBJ1-6, with a possible D match to TRBD1 (5 bases). Germline V gene data show CDR1 as DFQATT and CDR2 as SNEGSKA (reference sequence). The germline V and J ends were trimmed by 5 bases and 8 bases, with 22 bases remaining between them. CDR3 size: 16 residues. The CDR3 coding sequence is TGCAGTGCTGCCAGGTCAGGGTATTCTAGGGATTCACCCCTCCACTTT. This codes for CSAARSGYSRDSPLHF.

CDR3 coding DNA: TGTGCCAGCAGTTCACCTACCGGGACAGGGATCTCTGGGGCCAACGTCCTGACTTTC. Its translation: CASSSPTGTGISGANVLTF. This chain joins TRBV12-3 or TRBV12-4 and TRBJ2-6, with TRBD1 matching over 9 bases. The V segment lost 4 bases and the J segment 0 bases; nucleotides outside the gene matches: 10. The CDR3 is 19 amino acids.

This clonotype was observed a few times. V and J are TRBV27 and TRBJ1-1; TRBD1 matches at 7 bases. V dropped 6 bases and J dropped 5; count of bases not matched to a gene: 9. Germline V lookup: CDR1 MNHEY, CDR2 SMNVEV (reference sequence). The CDR3 is 14 residues long. The chain's CDR3 is CASSPDRVYTEAFF. The CDR3 nucleotides read TGTGCCAGCAGCCCCGACAGGGTTTATACTGAAGCTTTCTTT.

This clonotype was seen ten or more times. The rearrangement uses TRBV12-3 or TRBV12-4 and TRBJ1-2; maybe TRBD1 (5 bases). V was pared by 3 bases and J by 7 bases, with 15 bases between. The CDR3 is 14 amino acids. The CDR3 region is CASSFGAGVPGYTF. As DNA, the CDR3 is TGTGCCAGCAGTTTCGGGGCTGGGGTGCCTGGCTACACCTTC.

V is TRBV29-1 and J is TRBJ2-3; D unclear. Trimming removed 7 bases from V and 4 bases from J, with 12 bases in between. Germline-derived CDR1 and CDR2 are SQVTM and ANQGSEA. This CDR3 spans 12 amino acids. CDR3 in amino acids: CSAPGGADTQYF. CDR3 DNA: TGCAGCGCCCCGGGTGGGGCAGATACGCAGTATTTT.

This clonotype turned up a few times. The V and J genes are TRBV15 and TRBJ2-3; D not certain. CDR1 LNHNV and CDR2 YYDKDF come from the germline V gene (reference sequence). Deletions cut 1 base from V and 3 bases from J, with 11 bases between. This CDR3 is built from 15 residues. CDR3 bases: TGTGCCACCAGCAGAGGGGTAAAGGAAACAGATACGCAGTATTTT. This codes for CATSRGVKETDTQYF.

The rearrangement links TRBV7-2 to TRBJ2-1; possibly TRBD2 for D (6 bases). The length of the CDR3 is 13 residues. CDR1 and CDR2 (germline): SGHTA, FQGNSA. Trimming left V 10 bases short and J 7 bases short, with 17 bases between. Written as DNA, the CDR3 is TGTGCCAACAAACTAGCCAACGAGAATGAGCAGTTCTTC. Its translation is CANKLANENEQFF.

As regards this clonotype: In this CDR3 the conserved last residue, phenylalanine or tryptophan, is missing, so a read error is likely. The chain has TRBV9 and TRBJ2-5; 7 nucleotides align to TRBD1. Germline CDR1 is SGDLS and CDR2 is YYNGEE. The ends lost 2 bases at V and 0 bases at J; junction bases unmatched: 10. The CDR3 runs to 17 residues. Here the CDR3 DNA reads TGTGCCAGCAGCGTGAGTACGGGACAGATATACCAAGAGACCCAGTACTGC. It is translated as CASSVSTGQIYQETQYC.

This clonotype was detected only a few times. This rearrangement joins TRBV4-1 to TRBJ2-2; 9 bases are a match to TRBD1. Trimming took 2 bases from V and 6 from J; bases not matched to a gene: 7. The CDR3 is made up of 16 amino acids. Looked up from germline, CDR1 is MGHRA and CDR2 is YSYEKL. CDR3: CASSQPGQGFPGELFF. The CDR3 DNA reads TGCGCCAGCAGCCAACCGGGACAGGGCTTTCCCGGGGAGCTGTTTTTT.

This clonotype was counted only a few times. The chain employs TRBV6-5 and TRBJ1-1; D uncertain. The V gene's germline CDR1 is MNHEY and CDR2 SVGAGI. The CDR3 sequence is 13 residues long. With 7 bases removed from V and 0 bases from J, the gap between germline ends came to 9 bases. The chain's CDR3 is CASIKTVNTEAFF. The CDR3 DNA sequence: TGTGCCAGCATTAAGACTGTGAACACTGAAGCTTTCTTT.